Listed below are T cell receptor beta chains from one sample, sequenced in a study of blood T cell repertoires in COVID-19. Some clones are missing from TCRdb's copy, which holds only in-frame ones; the method was immunoSEQ multiplex PCR. The profile shows under 95,000 clones, around four fifths of them singletons. Sequencing was performed on peripheral blood. These TCRs come from an elderly woman with active or convalescent COVID-19. The CDR3 runs from the conserved cysteine through the conserved F or W. A D gene is named only where the DNA matches it firmly. Size is omitted from some rows. Given values are once, few, many or a class for expanded clones.

CDR3nt	CDR3aa	abundance	d_gene	v_gene	j_gene
TGTGCCAGCAGCCACAGGTCGGGGCAGCCCCAGCATTTT	CASSHRSGQPQHF	.	.	TRBV3-1/TRBV3-2	TRBJ1-5
TGTGCCAGCAGCGAACAGGGGTACTATGGCTACACCTTC	CASSEQGYYGYTF	.	TRBD1	TRBV7-2	TRBJ1-2
TGTGCCAGCAGCCCCGGGACAGGGATTGTCACCGGGGAGCTGTTTTTT	CASSPGTGIVTGELFF	.	TRBD1	TRBV7-9	TRBJ2-2
TGTGCCAGCAGTTTAGGGGGGGGCACTAATGAAAAACTGTTTTTT	CASSLGGGTNEKLFF	.	.	TRBV28	TRBJ1-4
TGTGCCAGCAGCTTAGAGGAGTATCCTAGCGGGAGGGCAGGGCCCAATGAGCAGTTCTTC	CASSLEEYPSGRAGPNEQFF	.	TRBD2	TRBV7-6	TRBJ2-1
TGTGCCATAGATAGGAGGGACAGGTCGACCTATGGCTACACCTTC	CAIDRRDRSTYGYTF	.	TRBD1	TRBV28	TRBJ1-2
TGTGCCAGCAGTTCATATAGCGGGAGAGATGGCGAGCAGTACTTC	CASSSYSGRDGEQYF	.	TRBD2	TRBV27	TRBJ2-7
TGTGCCAGCAGTGAAGAGGATGCGGGGGGCCGAGATACGCAGTATTTT	CASSEEDAGGRDTQYF	.	TRBD2	TRBV2	TRBJ2-3
TGCGCCAGCAGCTCTACAGGGTACCCACCCGGTTCGGCCCTCCACTTT	CASSSTGYPPGSALHF	.	.	TRBV5-1	TRBJ1-6
TGTGCCAGCAGCCCCGGGGTCGTTACAGATACGCAGTATTTT	CASSPGVVTDTQYF	.	.	TRBV7-3	TRBJ2-3
TGTGCCACCCTGGAGCGGGGCTACACAGATACGCAGTATTTT	CATLERGYTDTQYF	.	TRBD2	TRBV6-5	TRBJ2-3
TGTGCCAGCAGCCCTCGGTACGAGCAGTACTTC	CASSPRYEQYF	few	.	TRBV11-2	TRBJ2-7
TGTGCCAGCAGCTTACGGAGAAACACTGAAGCTTTCTTT	CASSLRRNTEAFF	.	.	TRBV11-2	TRBJ1-1
TGTGCCAGCAGCCTAAGGGGTGGGGCTGGTGGAAACACCATATATTTT	CASSLRGGAGGNTIYF	.	.	TRBV2	TRBJ1-3
TGTGCCACCAGCAGAGGAGCCGGGACAGGGGGCAATCAGCCCCAGCATTTT	CATSRGAGTGGNQPQHF	.	TRBD1	TRBV15	TRBJ1-5
TGTGCCAGCAGAAGAGCAGGGGGCCCCAACTATGGCTACACCTTC	CASRRAGGPNYGYTF	.	TRBD1	TRBV14	TRBJ1-2
TGTGCCAGCGCGGGTACTGGCAATCAGCCCCAGCATTTT	CASAGTGNQPQHF	.	.	TRBV2	TRBJ1-5
TGCGTCACCTGGGACAGGGGGACAGATACGCAGTATTTT	CVTWDRGTDTQYF	.	TRBD1	TRBV28	TRBJ2-3
TGTGCTAGCAGCTTAGAGTCCGGCTCCTACAATGAGCAGTTCTTC	CASSLESGSYNEQFF	.	.	TRBV7-7	TRBJ2-1
TGTGCCAGCTCACCAATTGGCCAACAGGGTTACAATGAGCAGTTCTTC	CASSPIGQQGYNEQFF	.	.	TRBV18	TRBJ2-1
TGTGCCAGCCAGACGGGGGAAGGCTCACCCCTCCACTTT	CASQTGEGSPLHF	few	.	TRBV19	TRBJ1-6
TGTGCCAGCAGCTTAACTGGGTCGGGGGGTAACTATGGCTACACCTTC	CASSLTGSGGNYGYTF	.	.	TRBV7-3	TRBJ1-2
TGTGCCAGCAGCAGGGGGGGAGCAGATACGCAGTATTTT	CASSRGGADTQYF	.	.	TRBV3-1/TRBV3-2	TRBJ2-3